Only a few counts were recorded for the clone carrying this T cell receptor (beta chain). Antigen: not known. These data come from a study of vaccination effects on CD4 cells after COVID-19. Following 10 days of culture, CD4+ T cells were isolated. Participants received two doses of either the BNT162b2 or mRNA-1273 vaccine. Study outcomes and limitations: Common cold coronavirus cross-reactivity was shown by only 1 of 255 vaccine-induced clones in healthy vaccinees.

The CDR3 totals 13 residues. V shed 3 bases and J shed 7 bases, with 7 bases lying between them. Germline assignment: CDR1 MGHDK and CDR2 SYGVNS. Sequencing used immunoSEQ multiplex PCR; TCRdb keeps in-frame clones, though not all of them. The table has some 69,000 clones, around 67% seen once; the top ten hold approximately 2%. The chain links TRBV25-1 to TRBJ1-6; D is undetermined. The input for sequencing was CD4+ T cells from PBMCs cultured without peptide, taken after COVID-19 vaccination. The receptor comes from a human donor who received a COVID-19 vaccine. CDR3 in amino acids: CASSETGNSPLHF. The CDR3 nucleotides are TGTGCCAGCAGTGAGACCGGGAATTCACCCCTCCACTTT.